These 16 T cell receptor beta chains came from one sample sequenced in a study of shared clonotypes between healthy human individuals. Only in-frame clones appear in the TCRdb table, and some are missing; sequencing was by immunoSEQ multiplex PCR. The sample comprises 2 million to 2.5 million clones, roughly 96% of which are singletons, and 0.1% to 0.15% rests with the top ten. Material for sequencing was naive CD4+ T cells sorted from blood. Subset reported: CD45RA+ positively selected. The origin of the receptors is a man younger than 35 in good health.

This chain uses TRBV7-9 with TRBJ2-5; tentative D call: TRBD2 (6 bases). V dropped 5 bases and J dropped 1 base, with 14 bases sitting between them. Germline V gene lookup returns CDR1 SEHNR and CDR2 FQNEAQ (reference sequence). The CDR3 totals 15 residues. CDR3 sequence (DNA): TGTGCCAGCAGCCCCCGGGGGAGCCTCCAAGAGACCCAGTACTTC. Translating gives CASSPRGSLQETQYF.

In the case of this clone: Additional DNA sequences in this sample encode the identical CDR3. The J gene is TRBJ1-3, the V gene TRBV7-9, with D unresolved. The CDR3 length is 13 residues. Germline CDR1 reads SEHNR; CDR2 reads FQNEAQ (reference sequence). Trimming pared 1 base from V and 2 bases from J, leaving 3 bases between. CDR3 region: CASSLGAGNTIYF. CDR3 nucleotides: TGTGCCAGCAGCTTAGGAGCTGGAAACACCATATATTTT. The full variable domain, in which reference TRBV7-9 and TRBJ1-3 provide the parts outside the CDR3, is DTGVSQNPRHKITKRGQNVTFRCDPISEHNRLYWYRQTLGQGPEFLTYFQNEAQLEKSRLLSDRFSAERPKGSFSTLEIQRTEQGDSAMYLCASSLGAGNTIYFGEGSWLTVV.

This clone was observed a single time. V usage is TRBV7-2 and J usage is TRBJ1-1; D might be TRBD1 (6 bases). The V and J ends lost 5 bases and 4 bases respectively, with 14 bases between them. Germline CDR1 is SGHTA and CDR2 is FQGNSA. The CDR3 loop spans 14 amino acids. CDR3 sequence (DNA): TGTGCCAGCAGCCAGCAGGGGAGCGGCACTGAAGCTTTCTTT. Translation gives CASSQQGSGTEAFF. Together with reference TRBV7-2 and TRBJ1-1, the CDR3 gives the full variable domain: GAGVSQSPSNKVTEKGKDVELRCDPISGHTALYWYRQSLGQGLEFLIYFQGNSAPDKSGLPSDRFSAERTGGSVSTLTIQRTQQEDSAVYLCASSQQGSGTEAFFGQGTRLTVV.

On this clone itself: Other DNA sequences within the sample encode an identical CDR3. This chain links TRBV7-2 with TRBJ2-7; 7 nucleotides align to TRBD1. The CDR3 extends over 14 amino acids. The V segment lost 4 bases and the J segment 2 bases; nucleotides outside the gene matches: 5. Germline V gives CDR1 SGHTA, CDR2 FQGNSA. The CDR3, as DNA: TGTGCCAGCAGCTCCTACAGGGGAGCCTACGAGCAGTACTTC. Its translation is CASSSYRGAYEQYF.

This chain uses TRBV30 with TRBJ2-1, with no clear D. V dropped 0 bases and J dropped 6 bases, with 6 bases sitting between them. The CDR3 loop spans 12 amino acids. Germline CDR1 is GTSNPN and CDR2 is SVGIG (reference sequence). CDR3 coding DNA: TGTGCCTGGAGTGTTTGGGCCAATGAGCAGTTCTTC. Encoded protein: CAWSVWANEQFF.

V is TRBV25-1 and J is TRBJ1-1; D gene unclear. CDR1 is MGHDK and CDR2 is SYGVNS in the germline V gene. This CDR3 region has 14 residues. With 7 bases removed from V and 1 base from J, the gap between germline ends came to 13 bases. The CDR3 here is CASKTGQTNTEAFF. The CDR3 bases are TGTGCCAGCAAGACCGGCCAGACGAACACTGAAGCTTTCTTT. The full variable domain, completed using reference TRBV25-1 and TRBJ1-1, is EADIYQTPRYLVIGTGKKITLECSQTMGHDKMYWYQQDPGMELHLIHYSYGVNSTEKGDLSSESTVSRIRTEHFPLTLESARPSHTSQYLCASKTGQTNTEAFFGQGTRLTVV.

A single count supports this clone. DNA for the CDR3: TGCGCCAGCAGCTTCGGGACTAGCGGTCCCGGGGAGCTGTTTTTT. Its translation is CASSFGTSGPGELFF. The rearrangement links TRBV5-1 to TRBJ2-2, with 11 positions matching TRBD2. The CDR3 has 15 residues. Trimming took 2 bases from V and 6 from J; bases not matched to a gene: 3. CDR1 is SGHRS, CDR2 YFSETQ, per germline.

The chain recombines TRBV25-1 with TRBJ1-1; tentative D call: TRBD1 (5 bases). Germline V lookup: CDR1 MGHDK, CDR2 SYGVNS. V lost 6 bases to trimming and J lost 2 bases, with 10 bases between them. The CDR3 is made up of 13 amino acids. The CDR3 bases are TGTGCCAGCAGAGTAGGGGAAAACACTGAAGCTTTCTTT. Its protein is CASRVGENTEAFF.

The chain combines TRBV6-6 with TRBJ1-5, with unresolved D. V gave up 7 bases and J gave up 2 bases, with 6 bases separating them. Germline values: CDR1 MNHNY, CDR2 SVGAGI (reference sequence). The CDR3 has 12 residues. CDR3 in amino acids: CASMRRNQPQHF. In nucleotides, the CDR3 is TGTGCCAGCATGAGGCGCAATCAGCCCCAGCATTTT.

This clone was found once. The rearrangement uses TRBV4-1 and TRBJ1-2; D not certain. From germline, CDR1 is MGHRA and CDR2 YSYEKL. The CDR3 has 13 residues. With 2 bases removed from V and 4 bases from J, the gap between germline ends came to 8 bases. The CDR3 spells CASSQPLSYGYTF. The CDR3 DNA follows: TGCGCCAGCAGCCAACCATTAAGCTATGGCTACACCTTC.

The V and J genes are TRBV5-1 and TRBJ2-3, with 8 bases identical to TRBD1. There are 14 residues in the CDR3. Germline trimming cut 4 bases from V and 7 bases from J; bases unmatched to any gene: 8. The germline gives CDR1 SGHRS, CDR2 YFSETQ. CDR3 residues: CASSLPRGLNTQYF. CDR3 coding DNA: TGCGCCAGCAGCCTGCCCAGGGGGCTAAATACGCAGTATTTT.

V and J are TRBV2 and TRBJ1-2; D call uncertain. Trimming left V 2 bases short and J 4 bases short, with 14 bases between. The CDR3 is 15 residues long. Per germline, CDR1 SNHLY and CDR2 FYNNEI. CDR3 in amino acids: CASSEREPPLYGYTF. The CDR3 nucleotides are TGTGCCAGCAGTGAAAGAGAGCCACCGCTCTATGGCTACACCTTC.

The V and J genes are TRBV2 and TRBJ1-2; possibly TRBD1 for D (5 bases). CDR3 length: 12 residues. Germline V gives CDR1 SNHLY, CDR2 FYNNEI. The V end was cut by 6 bases, the J end by 8 bases, with 13 bases between. This CDR3 is CASRRGDSGYTF. In DNA form, the CDR3 reads TGTGCCAGCAGGAGGGGCGACTCGGGCTACACCTTC.

This chain joins TRBV7-2 and TRBJ1-1; D is ambiguous. CDR1 is SGHTA and CDR2 is FQGNSA in the germline V gene. CDR3 length: 13 residues. V lost 7 bases and J lost 0, with 9 bases in between. CDR3 residues: CASIPAMNTEAFF. Written as DNA, the CDR3 is TGTGCCAGCATCCCCGCGATGAACACTGAAGCTTTCTTT.

This clone was detected once. CDR3 loop: CASSTRGGQETQYF. CDR3 bases: TGCGCCAGCAGTACGCGGGGGGGCCAAGAGACCCAGTACTTC. This sequence joins TRBV5-1 and TRBJ2-5; TRBD2 matches at 9 bases. Germline V gives CDR1 SGHRS, CDR2 YFSETQ. Unmatched junction bases numbered 3, after V lost 5 bases and J lost 1 base. This CDR3 spans 14 amino acids.

This sequence joins TRBV7-2 and TRBJ1-6; 7 nucleotides align to TRBD1. CDR3 length: 15 amino acids. The V and J ends lost 1 base and 10 bases, in that order; junction bases with no gene match: 7. The V gene's germline CDR1 is SGHTA and CDR2 FQGNSA. CDR3 residues: CASSLDRGRGSPLHF. The CDR3 nucleotides read TGTGCCAGCAGCTTAGACAGGGGCCGGGGGTCACCCCTCCACTTT. Full variable domain (rest looked up from reference TRBV7-2 and TRBJ1-6): GAGVSQSPSNKVTEKGKDVELRCDPISGHTALYWYRQSLGQGLEFLIYFQGNSAPDKSGLPSDRFSAERTGGSVSTLTIQRTQQEDSAVYLCASSLDRGRGSPLHFGNGTRLTVT.